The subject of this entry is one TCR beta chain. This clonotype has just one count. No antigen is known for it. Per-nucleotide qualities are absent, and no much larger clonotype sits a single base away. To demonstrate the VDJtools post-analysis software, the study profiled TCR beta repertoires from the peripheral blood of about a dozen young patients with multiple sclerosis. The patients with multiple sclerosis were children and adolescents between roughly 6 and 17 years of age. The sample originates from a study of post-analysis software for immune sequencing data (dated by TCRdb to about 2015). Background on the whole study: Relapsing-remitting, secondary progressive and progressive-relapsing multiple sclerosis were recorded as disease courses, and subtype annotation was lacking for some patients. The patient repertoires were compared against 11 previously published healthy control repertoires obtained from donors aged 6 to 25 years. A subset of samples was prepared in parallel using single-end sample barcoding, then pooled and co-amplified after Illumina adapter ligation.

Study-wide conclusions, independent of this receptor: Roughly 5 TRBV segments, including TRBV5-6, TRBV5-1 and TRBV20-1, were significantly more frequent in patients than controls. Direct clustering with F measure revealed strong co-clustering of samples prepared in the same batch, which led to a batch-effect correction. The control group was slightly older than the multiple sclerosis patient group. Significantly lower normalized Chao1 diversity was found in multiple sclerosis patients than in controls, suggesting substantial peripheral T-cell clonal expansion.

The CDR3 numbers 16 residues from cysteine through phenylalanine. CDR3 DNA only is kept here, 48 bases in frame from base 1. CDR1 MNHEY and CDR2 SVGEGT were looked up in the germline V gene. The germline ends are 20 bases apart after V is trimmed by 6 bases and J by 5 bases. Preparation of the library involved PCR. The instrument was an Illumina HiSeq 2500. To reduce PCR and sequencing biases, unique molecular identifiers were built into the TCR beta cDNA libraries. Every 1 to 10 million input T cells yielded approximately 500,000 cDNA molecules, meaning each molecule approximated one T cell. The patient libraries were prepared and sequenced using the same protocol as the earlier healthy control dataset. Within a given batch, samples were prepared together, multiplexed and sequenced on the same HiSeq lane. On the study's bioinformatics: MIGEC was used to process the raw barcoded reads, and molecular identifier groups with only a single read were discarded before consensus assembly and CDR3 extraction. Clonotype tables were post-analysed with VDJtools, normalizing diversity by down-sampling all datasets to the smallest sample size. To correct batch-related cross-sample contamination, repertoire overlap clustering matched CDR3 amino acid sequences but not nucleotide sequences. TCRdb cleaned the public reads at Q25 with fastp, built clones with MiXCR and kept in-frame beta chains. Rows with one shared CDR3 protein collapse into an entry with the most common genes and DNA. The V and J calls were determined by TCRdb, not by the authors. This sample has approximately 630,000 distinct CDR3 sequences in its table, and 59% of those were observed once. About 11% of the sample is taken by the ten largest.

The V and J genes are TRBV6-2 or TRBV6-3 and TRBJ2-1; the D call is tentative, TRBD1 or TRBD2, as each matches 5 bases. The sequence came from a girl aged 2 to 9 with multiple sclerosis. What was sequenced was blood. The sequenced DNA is TGTGCCAGCAGGCGGCCCAGCGAGAGGGGAAACAATGAGCAGTTCTTC. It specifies CASRRPSERGNNEQFF.